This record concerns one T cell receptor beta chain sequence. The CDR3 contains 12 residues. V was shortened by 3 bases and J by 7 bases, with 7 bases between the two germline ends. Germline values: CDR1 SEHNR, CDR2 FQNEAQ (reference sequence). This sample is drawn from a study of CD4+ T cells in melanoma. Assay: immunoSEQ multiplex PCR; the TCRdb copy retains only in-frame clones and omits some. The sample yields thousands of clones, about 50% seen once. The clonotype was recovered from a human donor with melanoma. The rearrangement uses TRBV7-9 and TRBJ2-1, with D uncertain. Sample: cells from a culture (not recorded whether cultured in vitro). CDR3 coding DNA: TGTGCCAGCAGCTTCCTTCGTAATGAGCAGTTCTTC. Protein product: CASSFLRNEQFF.